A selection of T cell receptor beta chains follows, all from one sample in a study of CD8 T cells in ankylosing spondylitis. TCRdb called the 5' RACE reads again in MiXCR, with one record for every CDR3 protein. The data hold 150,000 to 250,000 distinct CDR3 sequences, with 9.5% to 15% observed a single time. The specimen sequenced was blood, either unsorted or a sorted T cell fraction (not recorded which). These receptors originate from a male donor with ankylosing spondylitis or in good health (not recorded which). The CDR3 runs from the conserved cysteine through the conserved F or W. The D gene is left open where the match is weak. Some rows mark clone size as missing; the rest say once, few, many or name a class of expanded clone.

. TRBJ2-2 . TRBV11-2 CASSLDPGGKLFF TGTGCCAGCAGCTTAGACCCCGGAGGGAAACTGTTTTTT
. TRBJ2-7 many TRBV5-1 CASSLPGPTYEQYF TGCGCCAGCAGCTTGCCAGGTCCGACCTACGAGCAGTACTTC
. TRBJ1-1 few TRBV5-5 CASSLWTDYTEAFF TGTGCCAGCAGCTTGTGGACGGACTACACTGAAGCTTTCTTT
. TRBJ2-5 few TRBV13 CASSRAMDTQYF TGTGCCAGCAGCCGGGCCATGGATACCCAGTACTTC
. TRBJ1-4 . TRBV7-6 CASSFGGEHNEKLFF TGTGCCAGCAGCTTTGGAGGGGAACATAATGAAAAACTGTTTTTT
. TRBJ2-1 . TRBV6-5 CASSYTSNGEQFF TGTGCCAGCAGTTACACGTCCAATGGCGAGCAGTTCTTC
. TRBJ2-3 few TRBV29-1 CSVEDGRGNTQYF TGCAGCGTTGAAGATGGTCGGGGTAATACGCAGTATTTT
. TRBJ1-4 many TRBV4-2 CASSQERVGEKLFF TGTGCCAGCAGCCAAGAAAGGGTGGGGGAAAAACTGTTTTTT
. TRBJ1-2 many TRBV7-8 CASSLKGRQTSNYGYTF TGTGCCAGCAGCTTAAAAGGGCGACAAACGTCTAACTATGGCTACACCTTC
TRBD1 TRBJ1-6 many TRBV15 CATSRETGTGASPLHF TGTGCCACCAGCAGGGAAACCGGGACAGGGGCTTCACCCCTCCACTTT
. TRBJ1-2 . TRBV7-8 CASSLGYRVGGYTF TGTGCCAGCAGCTTAGGGTACAGGGTCGGTGGCTACACCTTC
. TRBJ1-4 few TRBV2 CASSADSPNEKLFF TGTGCCAGCAGTGCTGACAGTCCTAATGAAAAACTGTTTTTT
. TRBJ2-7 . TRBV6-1 CATWDTSYEQYF TGTGCCACCTGGGACACCTCCTACGAGCAGTACTTC
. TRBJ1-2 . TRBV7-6 CASSPPHRVEGYTF TGTGCCAGCAGCCCTCCCCACAGGGTGGAAGGCTACACCTTC
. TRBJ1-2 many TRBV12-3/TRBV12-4 CASSLAQNYGYTF TGTGCCAGCAGTTTAGCGCAGAACTATGGCTACACCTTC
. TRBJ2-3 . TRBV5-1 CASGLRPSSTDTQYF TGCGCCTCGGGGCTCAGACCCTCTAGCACAGATACGCAGTATTTT
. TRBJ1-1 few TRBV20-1 CSARYRETEAFF TGCAGTGCTAGATATAGGGAGACTGAAGCTTTCTTT
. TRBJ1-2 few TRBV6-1 CASSEGTASYGYTF TGTGCCAGCAGTGAAGGGACGGCTTCCTATGGCTACACCTTC
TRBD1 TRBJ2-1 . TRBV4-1 CASSQDRGTGENEQFF TGCGCCAGCAGCCAAGATCGAGGGACAGGGGAAAATGAGCAGTTCTTC
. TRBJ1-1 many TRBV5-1 CASSLVTSLNTEAFF TGCGCCAGCAGCCTTGTGACTTCTTTGAACACTGAAGCTTTCTTT
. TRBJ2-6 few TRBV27 CASSFYLGANVLTF TGTGCCAGCAGTTTCTACTTGGGGGCCAACGTCCTGACTTTC
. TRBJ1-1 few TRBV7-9 CASSRYNTEAFF TGTGCCAGCAGCAGATATAACACTGAAGCTTTCTTT
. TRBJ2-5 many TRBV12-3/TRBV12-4 CASSFSTVQETQYF TGTGCCAGCAGTTTTTCGACAGTCCAAGAGACCCAGTACTTC
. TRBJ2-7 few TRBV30 CAWTKLAGANEQYF TGTGCCTGGACCAAGCTGGCAGGGGCCAACGAGCAGTACTTC
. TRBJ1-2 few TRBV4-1 CASSQEAGRDGYTF TGCGCCAGCAGCCAAGAGGCAGGGCGGGACGGCTACACCTTC
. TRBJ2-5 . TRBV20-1 CSARGGETQYF TGCAGTGCTAGAGGGGGGGAGACCCAGTACTTC
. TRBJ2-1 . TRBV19 CASSSLTLTLYNEQFF TGTGCCAGTAGTTCTCTGACCCTTACCCTCTACAATGAGCAGTTCTTC
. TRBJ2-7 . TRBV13 CASSPGASEQYF TGTGCCAGCAGCCCTGGAGCCTCCGAGCAGTACTTC
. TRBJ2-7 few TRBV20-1 CSAWHPLGEQYF TGCAGTGCGTGGCATCCCCTTGGGGAGCAGTACTTC
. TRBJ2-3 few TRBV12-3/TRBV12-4 CASSSNSGPNTDTQYF TGTGCCAGCAGTTCCAATAGCGGCCCCAACACAGATACGCAGTATTTT
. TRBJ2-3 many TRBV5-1 CASSGGPTDTQYF TGCGCCAGCAGTGGGGGCCCCACAGATACGCAGTATTTT